What follows are 27 T cell receptor beta chains derived from one specimen sequenced in a study of cytomegalovirus exposure and HLA in healthy donors (dated by TCRdb to the late 2010s). The method behind the library was the immunoSEQ multiplex PCR assay. For the multiplex PCR, a mixture combining 60 forward primers for TCR Vbeta segments and 13 reverse primers for TCR Jbeta segments was used. TCRdb's version of the immuneACCESS table is confined to in-frame rearrangements and falls short of the full clone set. An unresolved V gene accounts for under half of the shortfall where checked; the remainder is of unknown origin. The sample includes about 150,000 clones, with about four fifths observed a single time. 2.8% of the sample is taken by the ten largest. Sequenced sample: PBMCs. These receptors all come from a man in his late teens or twenties in good health and CMV-seronegative.

This chain links TRBV5-5 with TRBJ1-5, with D possibly matching TRBD1 (5 bases). This CDR3 comprises 18 residues. Between the trimmed V and J ends, which lost 0 bases and 6 bases, there was a span of 22 bases. CDR1 SGHKS and CDR2 YYEKEE come from the germline V gene (reference sequence). The CDR3 nucleotides read TGTGCCAGCAGCTTGGCCGTTTGGGGGGAGGGGCGCACTCAGCCCCAGCATTTT. It encodes CASSLAVWGEGRTQPQHF.

This clone was seen a handful of times. The chain couples TRBV27 to TRBJ1-6; a weak D match, TRBD1 (6 bases). CDR1 MNHEY and CDR2 SMNVEV come from the germline V gene (reference sequence). Trimming took off 8 bases at V and 9 bases at J, with 20 bases between the two ends. This CDR3 region has 15 residues. The CDR3 DNA is TGTGCCAGCGGCAACGAGGGGGGGGAGATTTCACCCCTCCACTTT. It specifies CASGNEGGEISPLHF.

Only a few counts were recorded for this clone. The sample contains more than one DNA sequence encoding this CDR3. V gene TRBV6-5 combines with J gene TRBJ1-1; 9 bases align to TRBD1. Trimming removed 2 bases from V and 6 bases from J; junction bases left unmatched: 1. CDR1 and CDR2 from the germline V gene are MNHEY and SVGAGI. The CDR3 is 13 residues long. In DNA, the CDR3 is TGTGCCAGCAGTTACGGGACAGGGTCTGAAGCTTTCTTT. This codes for CASSYGTGSEAFF.

This chain links TRBV10-2 with TRBJ1-1, with D uncertain. The CDR3 has 13 residues. The V and J ends lost 2 bases and 6 bases respectively, with 10 bases between them. Germline V lookup: CDR1 WSHSY, CDR2 SAAADI. CDR3: CASSETAGAEAFF. In DNA, the CDR3 is TGCGCCAGCAGTGAGACTGCAGGCGCTGAAGCTTTCTTT.

The chain couples TRBV9 to TRBJ2-6; perhaps TRBD2 as D (6 bases). Germline V gene lookup returns CDR1 SGDLS and CDR2 YYNGEE. The CDR3 runs to 19 residues. Trimming took off 3 bases at V and 0 bases at J, with 19 bases between the two ends. The CDR3 DNA reads as TGTGCCAGCAGCGCCACCTCGGGGGTCGCTAGCTCTGGGGCCAACGTCCTGACTTTC. It translates to CASSATSGVASSGANVLTF.

This clone was counted between two and nine times. J is TRBJ1-6 and V is TRBV29-1; no reliable D call. V dropped 7 bases and J dropped 7 bases, with 8 bases sitting between them. Germline V lookup: CDR1 SQVTM, CDR2 ANQGSEA. CDR3 length: 11 residues. CDR3 sequence: CSAGENSPLHF. In DNA, the CDR3 is TGCAGCGCCGGGGAAAATTCACCCCTCCACTTT.

This chain links TRBV9 with TRBJ1-3, with D perhaps matching TRBD1 (6 bases). V was clipped by 0 bases and J by 2 bases, with 9 bases between them. CDR3 length equals 15 residues. The germline V gene has CDR1 SGDLS and CDR2 YYNGEE. The CDR3 spells CASSVEGVAGNTIYF. The CDR3 DNA reads as TGTGCCAGCAGCGTAGAGGGGGTGGCTGGAAACACCATATATTTT.

This chain joins TRBV27 and TRBJ2-2; D unclear. This CDR3 is 13 amino acids long. Trimming shortened V by 3 bases and J by 4 bases, and 6 bases separated the two germline ends. Germline V CDR1 and CDR2: MNHEY, SMNVEV (reference sequence). CDR3 coding DNA: TGTGCCAGCAGTTTCTCCCTCACCGGGGAGCTGTTTTTT. It specifies CASSFSLTGELFF.

With regard to this clone: Other nucleotide sequences from this sample produce the same CDR3. This chain joins TRBV5-1 and TRBJ2-1, with D possibly TRBD1 on 6 matching bases. CDR1 and CDR2 (germline): SGHRS, YFSETQ. V was cut by 4 bases and J by 8 bases, with 10 bases left in between. There are 12 residues in the CDR3. Here the CDR3 reads CASSLTGYEQFF. The CDR3 bases are TGCGCCAGCAGCCTGACAGGTTATGAGCAGTTCTTC.

This rearrangement joins TRBV18 to TRBJ2-7; D might be TRBD2 (6 bases). The germline V and J ends were trimmed by 3 bases and 2 bases, with 11 bases remaining between them. The germline gives CDR1 KGHSH, CDR2 LQKENI. The CDR3 consists of 14 residues. CDR3 DNA sequence: TGTGCCAGCTCACCGGGACTGACTACCTACGAGCAGTACTTC. It translates to CASSPGLTTYEQYF.

The chain joins TRBV6-6 to TRBJ1-5, with TRBD1 as a possible D gene (6 bases). Trimming took off 9 bases at V and 4 bases at J, with 13 bases between the two ends. This CDR3 has 13 residues. Germline assignment: CDR1 MNHNY and CDR2 SVGAGI (reference sequence). CDR3: CASGAGANQPQHF. The CDR3 DNA is TGTGCCAGTGGGGCAGGGGCTAATCAGCCCCAGCATTTT.

This chain links TRBV19 with TRBJ2-6; D gene uncertain. Per the germline V gene, CDR1 is LNHDA and CDR2 is SQIVND (reference sequence). Deletions cut 4 bases from V and 0 bases from J, with 10 bases between. The CDR3 has 16 amino acids. CDR3 bases: TGTGCCAGTAGTACTGCCCGTAGCTCTGGGGCCAACGTCCTGACTTTC. Encoded protein: CASSTARSSGANVLTF.

The rearrangement uses TRBV11-3 and TRBJ1-1; TRBD1 is a possible D gene (5 bases). This CDR3 has 13 residues. Trimming cost V 5 bases and J 6 bases, with 13 bases left between them. Germline values: CDR1 SGHNT, CDR2 YENEEA. This CDR3 reads CASSLAGVAEAFF. CDR3 nucleotide sequence: TGTGCCAGCAGCCTCGCGGGGGTAGCTGAAGCTTTCTTT.

This sequence joins TRBV14 and TRBJ1-1, with TRBD1 as a possible D gene (6 bases). V gave up 2 bases and J gave up 0 bases, with 10 bases separating them. The germline gives CDR1 SGHDN, CDR2 FVKESK. This CDR3 is built from 15 residues. The CDR3, as DNA: TGTGCCAGCAGCCAACGACAGGACATGAACACTGAAGCTTTCTTT. Translation gives CASSQRQDMNTEAFF.

The V gene is TRBV11-2, the J gene TRBJ2-5; perhaps TRBD2 as D (6 bases). The CDR3 extends over 16 amino acids. CDR1 and CDR2 (germline): SGHAT, FQNNGV. The ends were cut back, 5 bases at V and 4 bases at J, with 20 bases in the middle. As DNA, the CDR3 is TGTGCCAGCAGCGAAAATAGCGGTATAGTGGTAGAGACCCAGTACTTC. This encodes CASSENSGIVVETQYF.

This chain joins TRBV7-9 and TRBJ2-5; 7 positions agree with TRBD1. The CDR3 consists of 15 residues. Per the germline V gene, CDR1 is SEHNR and CDR2 is FQNEAQ (reference sequence). V shed 7 bases and J 2 bases; nucleotides not matched to a gene: 10. CDR3 residues: CASIPLGQTQETQYF. CDR3 sequence (DNA): TGTGCCAGCATCCCCCTGGGACAGACTCAAGAGACCCAGTACTTC.

The chain couples TRBV4-2 to TRBJ2-5; 10 bases line up with TRBD2. Per the germline V gene, CDR1 is LGHNA and CDR2 is YNFKEQ. The CDR3 runs 18 residues. V lost 5 bases to trimming and J lost 0 bases; unmatched junction nucleotides: 12. Here the CDR3 DNA reads TGTGCCAGCAGCACGGGGATAGCGGGGGGATTGTACCAAGAGACCCAGTACTTC. It codes for CASSTGIAGGLYQETQYF.

The chain is built from TRBV15 and TRBJ1-1; tentative D call: TRBD1 (5 bases). The V gene's germline CDR1 is LNHNV and CDR2 YYDKDF (reference sequence). This CDR3 is 13 amino acids long. V lost 0 bases and J 4 bases, leaving 6 bases between the germline ends. DNA of the CDR3: TGTGCCACCAGCAGAGATAGGGGCACTGAAGCTTTCTTT. As protein: CATSRDRGTEAFF.

The chain has TRBV21-1 and TRBJ2-7; TRBD2 is the table's D call and was not checked against the DNA. TRBV21-1 is shown as a pseudogene. The CDR3 spans 13 residues. The DNA for the CDR3 is TGTGCCAGCAGCTACCAGCGGGGGTACGAGCAGTACGTC. Amino acids: CASSYQRGYEQYV.

CDR3 nucleotide sequence: TGCAGTGCCGTAAATTCACCCCTCCACTTT. It is translated as CSAVNSPLHF. The chain employs TRBV20-1 and TRBJ1-6; D gene ambiguous. V shed 6 bases and J shed 7 bases, with 4 bases lying between them. The CDR3 consists of 10 residues. The germline CDR1 and CDR2 sequences are DFQATT and SNEGSKA (reference sequence).

The rearrangement joins TRBV19 to TRBJ1-2; D not certain. The ends were cut back, 5 bases at V and 5 bases at J, with 15 bases in the middle. CDR1 is LNHDA, CDR2 SQIVND, per germline (reference sequence). CDR3 size: 14 residues. CDR3 nucleotides: TGTGCCAGTAGTTATCCGGGAGGCCCGTATGGCTACACCTTC. It encodes CASSYPGGPYGYTF. Filled out from reference TRBV19 and TRBJ1-2, the complete variable domain reads DGGITQSPKYLFRKEGQNVTLSCEQNLNHDAMYWYRQDPGQGLRLIYYSQIVNDFQKGDIAEGYSVSREKKESFPLTVTSAQKNPTAFYLCASSYPGGPYGYTFGSGTRLTVV.

This clone was counted once. The CDR3 region has the DNA TGCAGCGTTGAAGATCGTGGGAGGGCCGGGGAGCTGTTTTTT. Amino acids: CSVEDRGRAGELFF. The genes are TRBV29-1 and TRBJ2-2, with 7 bases matching TRBD2. Germline V gene data show CDR1 as SQVTM and CDR2 as ANQGSEA. The CDR3 has 14 residues. The V gene end was trimmed by 0 bases and the J gene end by 6 bases; junction bases not matched to a gene: 4.

This clone was observed a single time. The V call is TRBV4-1, the J call TRBJ2-7; D not resolved. This CDR3 spans 14 amino acids. Germline values: CDR1 MGHRA, CDR2 YSYEKL. Trimming removed 3 bases at V and 0 bases at J, with 9 bases between. The CDR3 here is CASSQTSSSYEQYV. In DNA, the CDR3 is TGCGCCAGCAGCCAGACATCCAGCTCCTACGAGCAGTACGTC.

The V and J genes are TRBV10-1 and TRBJ1-5; D is unclear. Germline V gene sequence: CDR1 WNHNN, CDR2 SYGVQD (reference sequence). With 0 bases removed from V and 6 bases from J, the gap between germline ends came to 12 bases. This CDR3 spans 15 amino acids. Here the CDR3 reads CASSESSFLIQPQHF. In DNA, the CDR3 is TGCGCCAGCAGTGAGTCGAGCTTCCTCATTCAGCCCCAGCATTTT.

This clone occurred once. An end of the junction differs from the germline gene, which may be a read error. The chain is built from TRBV9 and TRBJ2-6; 11 bases line up with TRBD1. Germline CDR1 reads SGDLS; CDR2 reads YYNGEE. The CDR3 is 19 residues long. CDR3 DNA sequence: TGTGCCAGCAGCGTAGGGGGACAGGGGGGAGGATCTGGGGCCAACGGCCTGACTTTC. Protein product: CASSVGGQGGGSGANGLTF.

The chain joins TRBV6-5 to TRBJ1-5; D ambiguous. The CDR3 length is 14 residues. Germline values: CDR1 MNHEY, CDR2 SVGAGI. V lost 5 bases to trimming and J lost 0 bases, with 8 bases between them. CDR3 sequence (DNA): TGTGCCAGCAGTCCCGAGTATAGCAATCAGCCCCAGCATTTT. Amino acid sequence: CASSPEYSNQPQHF.

In this sample, this clone turned up once. This chain links TRBV5-1 with TRBJ1-1; D ambiguous. The CDR3 sequence is 14 residues long. The germline gives CDR1 SGHRS, CDR2 YFSETQ. V shed 0 bases and J shed 1 base, with 7 bases lying between them. CDR3 DNA: TGCGCCAGCAGCTTGGGCGGAACGAACACTGAAGCTTTCTTT. Protein sequence: CASSLGGTNTEAFF.